A selection of T cell receptor beta chains follows, all from one sample in a study of blood T cell repertoires in COVID-19. Sequencing was performed with immunoSEQ multiplex PCR; in TCRdb, only in-frame clones are kept and a portion is missing. The sample consists of 200,000 to 250,000 clones, 65% to 85% of them appearing once. Sequenced sample: PBMCs or T cells enriched from blood (not recorded which). The receptors shown here come from a man aged 25-45 years with acute COVID-19. Both conserved end residues are part of each CDR3. A D gene is named only where the DNA matches it firmly. Where a row states a size, it is once, few, many or the class of an expanded clone; other rows omit it.

j_call | clone_size | d_call | v_call | cdr3_nt | cdr3_aa
TRBJ1-1 | . | TRBD1 | TRBV18 | TGTGCCAGCTCACGCACAGGGGGCGGAAAAACTGAAGCTTTCTTT | CASSRTGGGKTEAFF
TRBJ2-4 | . | . | TRBV6-1 | TGTGCCAGCAGTGACCGTTCAGACACCATAGCCAAAAACATTCAGTACTTC | CASSDRSDTIAKNIQYF
TRBJ2-3 | . | . | TRBV5-1 | TGCGCCAGCAGCTTGGCAGGGTACACAGATACGCAGTATTTT | CASSLAGYTDTQYF
TRBJ2-3 | . | . | TRBV9 | TGTGCCAGCAGCGTAGATTCGGGGTATGGCAAAACAGATACGCAGTATTTT | CASSVDSGYGKTDTQYF
TRBJ1-1 | . | . | TRBV30 | TGTGCCTTCATAAGGACAGTTCGGACTGAAGCTTTCTTT | CAFIRTVRTEAFF
TRBJ2-2 | . | TRBD1 | TRBV9 | TGTGCCAGCAGCGTAACAGGGGGGTACACCGGGGAGCTGTTTTTT | CASSVTGGYTGELFF
TRBJ1-3 | once | TRBD1 | TRBV3-1/TRBV3-2 | TGTGCCAGCAGCCTTAGACAGGGGGCTGGAAACACCATATATTTT | CASSLRQGAGNTIYF
TRBJ2-7 | . | TRBD1 | TRBV5-4 | TGTGCCAGCAGCTACACGGGACAGGGGACCTACGAGCAGTACTTC | CASSYTGQGTYEQYF
TRBJ2-5 | . | . | TRBV11-2 | TGTGCCAGCAGCTTAAGACACGGGACTCCTCTTGAGACCCAGTACTTC | CASSLRHGTPLETQYF
TRBJ2-6 | . | TRBD1 | TRBV28 | TGTGCCAGCAGTCCAGACAGGGCTTCTGGGGCCAACGTCCTGACTTTC | CASSPDRASGANVLTF
TRBJ1-6 | . | TRBD1 | TRBV19 | TGTGCCAGTAGTACGGGGACAGGTTCACCCCTCCACTTT | CASSTGTGSPLHF
TRBJ1-6 | . | . | TRBV28 | TGTGCCAGCAGTTCGACAGCTTCACCCCTCCACTTT | CASSSTASPLHF
TRBJ1-2 | . | . | TRBV28 | TGTGCCAGCAGTTTTGCCGGTTCAGGGAGGTTTGACTATGGCTACACCTTC | CASSFAGSGRFDYGYTF
TRBJ2-4 | . | TRBD2 | TRBV3-1/TRBV3-2 | TGTGCCAGCAGCCAAGATCAGGCGGGGGGGCCGAGGTCCAAAAACATTCAGTACTTC | CASSQDQAGGPRSKNIQYF
TRBJ2-7 | . | TRBD1 | TRBV10-3 | TGTGCCGTAACCGGGACAGGGGATACCTACGAGCAGTACTTC | CAVTGTGDTYEQYF
TRBJ2-2 | . | . | TRBV24-1 | TGTGCCACCAGTGTCTCGAACACCGGGGAGCTGTTTTTT | CATSVSNTGELFF
TRBJ2-7 | . | TRBD2 | TRBV10-3 | TGTGCCATCAGTGAGCCCACTAGCGGAACCTACGAGCAGTACTTC | CAISEPTSGTYEQYF
TRBJ1-2 | . | TRBD1 | TRBV9 | TGTGCCAGCAGCGTAAGACAGGGAAAAGATGGCTACACCTTC | CASSVRQGKDGYTF
TRBJ2-3 | . | . | TRBV2 | TGTGCCAGCGGACAGACCACAGATACGCAGTATTTT | CASGQTTDTQYF
TRBJ1-1 | . | TRBD1 | TRBV12-3/TRBV12-4 | TGTGCCAGCAGGACCCTTACAGGGGCTGAAGCTTTCTTT | CASRTLTGAEAFF
TRBJ1-6 | . | . | TRBV28 | TGTGCCAGCAGCCGTACAGCCTCCTATAATTCACCCCTCCACTTT | CASSRTASYNSPLHF
TRBJ1-4 | once | . | TRBV9 | TGTGCCAGCAGCGTAGGCCAGGGTGGAGAAAAACTGTTTTTT | CASSVGQGGEKLFF
TRBJ1-1 | . | . | TRBV2 | TGTGCCAGCCACGGGGTATCGGCTGAAGCTTTCTTT | CASHGVSAEAFF
TRBJ2-1 | . | TRBD2 | TRBV9 | TGTGCCAGCAGCGTAGAGATCCCACAGCGGGGGGGCCTAAATGAGCAGTTCTTC | CASSVEIPQRGGLNEQFF
TRBJ2-1 | . | . | TRBV27 | TGTGCCAGCAGTTTGCGGCAGACCCTTCGGGGTGAGCAGTTCTTC | CASSLRQTLRGEQFF
TRBJ1-1 | . | . | TRBV7-3 | TGTGCCAGCAGCGATCAACCCGGTGCGAACACTGAAGCTTTCTTT | CASSDQPGANTEAFF